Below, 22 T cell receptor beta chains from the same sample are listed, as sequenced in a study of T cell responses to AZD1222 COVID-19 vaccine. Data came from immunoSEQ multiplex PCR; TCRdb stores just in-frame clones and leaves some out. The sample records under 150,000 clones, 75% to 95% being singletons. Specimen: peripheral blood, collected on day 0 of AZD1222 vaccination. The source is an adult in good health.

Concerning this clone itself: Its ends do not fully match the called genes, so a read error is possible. The CDR3 protein is CASSVATSGRTYEQYF. CDR3 DNA sequence: TGTGCCAGCAGCGTAGCTACTAGCGGTCGTACCTACGAGCAGTACTTC. The chain couples TRBV7-8 to TRBJ2-7, with 8 bases identical to TRBD2. Germline values: CDR1 SGHVS, CDR2 FQNEAQ. The CDR3 has 16 residues. The full variable domain, rest sourced from reference TRBV7-8 and TRBJ2-7, is GAGVSQSPRYKVAKRGQDVALRCDPISGHVSLFWYQQALGQGPEFLTYFQNEAQLDKSGLPSDRFFAERPEGSVSTLKIQRTQQEDSAVYLCASSVATSGRTYEQYFGPGTRLTVT.

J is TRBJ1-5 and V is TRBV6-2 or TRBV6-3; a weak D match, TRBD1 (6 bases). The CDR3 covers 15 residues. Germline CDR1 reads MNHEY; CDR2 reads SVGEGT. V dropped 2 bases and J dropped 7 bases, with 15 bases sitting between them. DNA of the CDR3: TGTGCCAGCAGTTACCGTGGGGGGGCGAAGCAGCCCCAGCATTTT. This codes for CASSYRGGAKQPQHF.

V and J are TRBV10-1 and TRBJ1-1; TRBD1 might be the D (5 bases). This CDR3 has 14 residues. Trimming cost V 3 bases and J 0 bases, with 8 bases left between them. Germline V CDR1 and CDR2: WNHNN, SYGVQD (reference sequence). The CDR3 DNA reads TGCGCCAGCAGTGACGGGGGAATGAACACTGAAGCTTTCTTT. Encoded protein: CASSDGGMNTEAFF.

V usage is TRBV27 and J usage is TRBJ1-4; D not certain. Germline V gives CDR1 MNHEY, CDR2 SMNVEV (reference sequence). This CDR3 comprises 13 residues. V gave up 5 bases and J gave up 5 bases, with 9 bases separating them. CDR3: CASSRRLNEKLFF. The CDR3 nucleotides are TGTGCCAGCAGTAGGAGGTTGAATGAAAAACTGTTTTTT.

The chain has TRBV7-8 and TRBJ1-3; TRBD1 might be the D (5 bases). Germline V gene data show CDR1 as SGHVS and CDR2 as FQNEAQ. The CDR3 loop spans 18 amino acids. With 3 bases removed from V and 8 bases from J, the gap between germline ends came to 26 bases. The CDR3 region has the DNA TGTGCCAGCAGCTTTTTCTCCAAATACCGGGACGGGGAGGACACCATATATTTT. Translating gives CASSFFSKYRDGEDTIYF.

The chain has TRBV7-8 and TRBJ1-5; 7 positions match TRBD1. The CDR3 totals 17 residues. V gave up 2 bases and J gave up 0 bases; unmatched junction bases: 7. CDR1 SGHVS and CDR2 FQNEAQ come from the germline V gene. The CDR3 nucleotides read TGTGCCAGCAGCTTACGGCCAGGGGGATATAGCAATCAGCCCCAGCATTTT. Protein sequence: CASSLRPGGYSNQPQHF.

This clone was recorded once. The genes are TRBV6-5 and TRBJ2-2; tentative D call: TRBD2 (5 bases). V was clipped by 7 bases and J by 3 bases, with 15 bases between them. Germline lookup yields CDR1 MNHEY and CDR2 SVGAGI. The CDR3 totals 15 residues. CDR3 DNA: TGTGCCAGCACCTGGGGAGTTGAGGACACCGGGGAGCTGTTTTTT. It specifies CASTWGVEDTGELFF.

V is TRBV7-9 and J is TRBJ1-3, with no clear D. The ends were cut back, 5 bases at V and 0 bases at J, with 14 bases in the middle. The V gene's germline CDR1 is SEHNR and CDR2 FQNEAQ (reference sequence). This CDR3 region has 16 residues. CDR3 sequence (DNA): TGTGCCAGCAGCGGACTACAGACAAGCTCTGGAAACACCATATATTTT. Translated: CASSGLQTSSGNTIYF.

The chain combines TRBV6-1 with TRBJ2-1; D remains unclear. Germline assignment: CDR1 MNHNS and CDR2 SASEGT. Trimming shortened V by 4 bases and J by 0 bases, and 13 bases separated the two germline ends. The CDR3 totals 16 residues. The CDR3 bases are TGTGCCAGCAGTGGCCTTCGGGCCACCTCCTACAATGAGCAGTTCTTC. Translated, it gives CASSGLRATSYNEQFF.

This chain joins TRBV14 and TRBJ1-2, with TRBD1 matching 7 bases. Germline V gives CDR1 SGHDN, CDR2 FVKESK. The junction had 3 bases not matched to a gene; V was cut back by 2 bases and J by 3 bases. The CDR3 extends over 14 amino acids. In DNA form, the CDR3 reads TGTGCCAGCAGCCAAAAGACAGGGTACTATGGCTACACCTTC. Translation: CASSQKTGYYGYTF.

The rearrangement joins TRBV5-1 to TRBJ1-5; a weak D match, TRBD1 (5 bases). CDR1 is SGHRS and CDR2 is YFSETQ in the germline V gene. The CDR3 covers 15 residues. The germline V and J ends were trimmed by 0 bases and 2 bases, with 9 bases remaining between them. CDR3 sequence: CASSLGGGRNQPQHF. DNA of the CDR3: TGCGCCAGCAGCTTGGGTGGGGGTCGCAATCAGCCCCAGCATTTT. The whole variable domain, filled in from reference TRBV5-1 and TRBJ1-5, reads KAGVTQTPRYLIKTRGQQVTLSCSPISGHRSVSWYQQTPGQGLQFLFEYFSETQRNKGNFPGRFSGRQFSNSRSEMNVSTLELGDSALYLCASSLGGGRNQPQHFGDGTRLSIL.

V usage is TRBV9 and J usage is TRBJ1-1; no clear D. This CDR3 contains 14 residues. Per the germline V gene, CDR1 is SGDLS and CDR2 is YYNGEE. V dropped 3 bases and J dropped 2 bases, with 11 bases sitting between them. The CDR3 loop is CASSASTGNTEAFF. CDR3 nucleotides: TGTGCCAGCAGCGCGTCGACGGGAAACACTGAAGCTTTCTTT.

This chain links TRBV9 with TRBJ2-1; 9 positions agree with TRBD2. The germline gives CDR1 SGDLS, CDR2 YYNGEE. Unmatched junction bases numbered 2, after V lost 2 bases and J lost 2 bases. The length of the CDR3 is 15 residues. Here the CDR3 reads CASSVSGSAYNEQFF. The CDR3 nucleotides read TGTGCCAGCAGCGTTAGCGGGAGCGCCTACAATGAGCAGTTCTTC.

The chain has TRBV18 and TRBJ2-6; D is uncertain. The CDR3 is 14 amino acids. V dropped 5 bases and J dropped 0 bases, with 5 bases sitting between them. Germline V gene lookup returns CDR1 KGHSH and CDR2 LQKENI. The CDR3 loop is CASSSSSGANVLTF. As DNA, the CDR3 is TGTGCCAGCTCATCGTCCTCTGGGGCCAACGTCCTGACTTTC. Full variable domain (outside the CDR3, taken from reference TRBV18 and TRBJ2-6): NAGVMQNPRHLVRRRGQEARLRCSPMKGHSHVYWYRQLPEEGLKFMVYLQKENIIDESGMPKERFSAEFPKEGPSILRIQQVVRGDSAAYFCASSSSSGANVLTFGAGSRLTVL.

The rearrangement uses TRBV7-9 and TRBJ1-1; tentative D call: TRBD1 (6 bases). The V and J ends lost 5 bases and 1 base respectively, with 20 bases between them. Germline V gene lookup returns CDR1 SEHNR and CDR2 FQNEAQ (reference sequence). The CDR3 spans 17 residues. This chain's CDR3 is CASSPVLDRIWNTEAFF. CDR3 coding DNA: TGTGCCAGCAGCCCTGTTCTGGACAGAATTTGGAACACTGAAGCTTTCTTT.

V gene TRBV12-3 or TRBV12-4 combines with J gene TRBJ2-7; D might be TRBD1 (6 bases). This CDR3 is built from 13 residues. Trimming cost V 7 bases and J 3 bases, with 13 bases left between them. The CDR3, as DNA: TGTGCCAGCACCACGGGACAAAACTACGAGCAGTACTTC. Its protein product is CASTTGQNYEQYF.

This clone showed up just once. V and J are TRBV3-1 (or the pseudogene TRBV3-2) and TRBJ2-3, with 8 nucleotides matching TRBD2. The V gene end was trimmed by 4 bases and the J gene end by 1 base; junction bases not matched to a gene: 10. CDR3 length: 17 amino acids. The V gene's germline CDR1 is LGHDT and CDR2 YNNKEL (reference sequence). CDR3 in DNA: TGTGCCAGCAGCCCATCCCTAAGCGGGAGTCGCACAGATACGCAGTATTTT. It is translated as CASSPSLSGSRTDTQYF.

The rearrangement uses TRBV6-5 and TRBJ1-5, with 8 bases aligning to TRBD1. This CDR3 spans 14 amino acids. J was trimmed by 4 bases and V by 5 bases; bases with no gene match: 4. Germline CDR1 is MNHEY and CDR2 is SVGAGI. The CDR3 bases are TGTGCCAGCAGTCAGACAGGGGAGAATCAGCCCCAGCATTTT. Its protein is CASSQTGENQPQHF.

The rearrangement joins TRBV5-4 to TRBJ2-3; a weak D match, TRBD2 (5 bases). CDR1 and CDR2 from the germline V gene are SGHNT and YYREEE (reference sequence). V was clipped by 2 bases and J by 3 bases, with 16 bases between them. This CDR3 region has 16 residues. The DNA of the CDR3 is TGTGCCAGCAGCTTCGTGCAGGACTCGGGAACAGATACGCAGTATTTT. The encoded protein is CASSFVQDSGTDTQYF. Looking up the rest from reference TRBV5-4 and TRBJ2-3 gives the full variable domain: ETGVTQSPTHLIKTRGQQVTLRCSSQSGHNTVSWYQQALGQGPQFIFQYYREEENGRGNFPPRFSGLQFPNYSSELNVNALELDDSALYLCASSFVQDSGTDTQYFGPGTRLTVL.

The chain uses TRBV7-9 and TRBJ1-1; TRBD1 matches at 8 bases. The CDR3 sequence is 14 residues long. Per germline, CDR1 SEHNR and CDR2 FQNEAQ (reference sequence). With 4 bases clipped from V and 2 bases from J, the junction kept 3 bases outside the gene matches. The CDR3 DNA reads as TGTGCCAGCAGCTCAGGGGGCCCCAACACTGAAGCTTTCTTT. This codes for CASSSGGPNTEAFF.

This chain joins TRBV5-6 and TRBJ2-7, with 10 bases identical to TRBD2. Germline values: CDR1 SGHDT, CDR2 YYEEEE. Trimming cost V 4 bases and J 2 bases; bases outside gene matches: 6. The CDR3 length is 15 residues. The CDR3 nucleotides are TGTGCCAGCAGCGGAATAGCGGGAGGTGCCTACGAGCAGTACTTC. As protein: CASSGIAGGAYEQYF.

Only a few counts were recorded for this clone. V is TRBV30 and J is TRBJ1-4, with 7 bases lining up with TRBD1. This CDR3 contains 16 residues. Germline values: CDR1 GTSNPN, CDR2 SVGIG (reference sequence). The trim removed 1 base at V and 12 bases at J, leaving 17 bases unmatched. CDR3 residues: CAWSGKSGGFPRQLFF. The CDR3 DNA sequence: TGTGCCTGGAGTGGGAAATCAGGGGGGTTCCCGCGGCAACTGTTTTTT.